This T cell receptor beta chain was captured in a study of blood T cell repertoires in COVID-19. Study information: COVID-19 samples collected from the United States, Italy and Spain covered acute and convalescent phases. Sources were T cells, B-cell-depleted T cells, or PBMCs; the material itself was cDNA or gDNA.

V gave up 5 bases and J gave up 3 bases; unmatched junction bases: 7. The CDR3 extends over 14 amino acids. Germline V gene data show CDR1 as SQVTM and CDR2 as ANQGSEA. Study processing details: Reference gene primer amplification in the assay estimated nucleated cell counts. The protocol was immunoSEQ multiplex PCR, while the TCRdb copy is restricted to in-frame clones and leaves out a portion. That table gives V, J and clone size, and the DNA gave D and trimming. The table records approximately 70,000 clones, around 83% of them present only once. Material: peripheral blood. The sequence derives from a woman older than 75 with active or convalescent COVID-19. The rearrangement uses TRBV29-1 and TRBJ2-7, with 10 bases fitting TRBD2. CDR3 nucleotides: TGCAGCGTTTTTAAGCGGGGGGGAAACTACGAGCAGTACTTC. This sequence encodes CSVFKRGGNYEQYF.